The 28 T cell receptor beta chains below come from one sample, sequenced in a study of shared clonotypes between healthy human individuals. Measured with immunoSEQ multiplex PCR; TCRdb has only the in-frame clones, and not every one. This table has 950,000 to 1,300,000 clones, approximately 70% appearing once. The specimen sequenced was memory CD4+ T cells sorted from blood. As to subset: CD45RA-negative fraction. The receptors derive from a man younger than 35 in good health.

Of note for this clone: Other nucleotide sequences from this sample produce the same CDR3. The V gene is TRBV30, the J gene TRBJ2-7; 7 bases fit TRBD2. The CDR3 length is 14 residues. Trimming removed 0 bases from V and 0 bases from J; junction bases left unmatched: 2. Germline V gene sequence: CDR1 GTSNPN, CDR2 SVGIG (reference sequence). The CDR3 DNA is TGTGCCTGGAGTGTGGGAGGGAGCTCCTACGAGCAGTACTTC. Protein sequence: CAWSVGGSSYEQYF.

The rearrangement uses TRBV7-2 and TRBJ1-2, with a weak D call TRBD1 (5 bases). There are 15 residues in the CDR3. The V gene's germline CDR1 is SGHTA and CDR2 FQGNSA. Trimming shortened V by 5 bases and J by 7 bases, and 20 bases separated the two germline ends. The CDR3 coding sequence is TGTGCCAGCAGCGCAACAGTGGGACTCGCCCCTGGCTACACCTTC. The encoded protein is CASSATVGLAPGYTF. The full variable domain, in which reference TRBV7-2 and TRBJ1-2 provide the parts outside the CDR3, is GAGVSQSPSNKVTEKGKDVELRCDPISGHTALYWYRQSLGQGLEFLIYFQGNSAPDKSGLPSDRFSAERTGGSVSTLTIQRTQQEDSAVYLCASSATVGLAPGYTFGSGTRLTVV.

This chain joins TRBV6-1 and TRBJ2-7; 8 bases fit TRBD1. Germline trimming cut 2 bases from V and 3 bases from J; bases unmatched to any gene: 6. The CDR3 totals 15 residues. Germline-derived CDR1 and CDR2 are MNHNS and SASEGT. CDR3 loop: CASSEQPTGGYEQYF. The CDR3, as DNA: TGTGCCAGCAGTGAACAACCCACAGGGGGCTACGAGCAGTACTTC.

J is TRBJ1-1 and V is TRBV6-1; TRBD1 matches 8 bases. J was trimmed by 0 bases and V by 4 bases; bases with no gene match: 10. This CDR3 region has 17 residues. Per germline, CDR1 MNHNS and CDR2 SASEGT. The CDR3 DNA reads TGTGCCAGCAGTGCTTCTCCGGGACAGGTGATGAACACTGAAGCTTTCTTT. Translated: CASSASPGQVMNTEAFF.

The CDR3 reads CASSQYSKNSNQPQHF. CDR3 in DNA: TGTGCCAGCAGCCAATATTCAAAAAATAGCAATCAGCCCCAGCATTTT. The V and J genes are TRBV5-6 and TRBJ1-5, with D uncertain. V was trimmed by 4 bases and J by 0 bases, leaving 14 bases between them. The germline gives CDR1 SGHDT, CDR2 YYEEEE. The CDR3 runs 16 residues.

This clone was detected only once. This chain links TRBV27 with TRBJ1-1, with 8 positions matching TRBD1. J gave up 1 base and V 10 bases, and 8 bases lay outside the gene matches. Germline CDR1 is MNHEY and CDR2 is SMNVEV (reference sequence). This CDR3 contains 14 residues. The DNA for the CDR3 is TGTGCCACAAGACCGGGGACAGGGAACACTGAAGCTTTCTTT. This translates into CATRPGTGNTEAFF.

The CDR3 loop reads CASSAQGTNQPQHF. The DNA of the CDR3 is TGTGCCAGCAGTGCCCAGGGCACCAATCAGCCCCAGCATTTT. The chain has TRBV2 and TRBJ1-5, with D possibly being TRBD1 (5 bases). The germline CDR1 and CDR2 sequences are SNHLY and FYNNEI. The ends were cut back, 4 bases at V and 3 bases at J, with 10 bases in the middle. The CDR3 length is 14 residues. Looking up the rest from reference TRBV2 and TRBJ1-5 gives the full variable domain: EPEVTQTPSHQVTQMGQEVILRCVPISNHLYFYWYRQILGQKVEFLVSFYNNEISEKSEIFDDQFSVERPDGSNFTLKIRSTKLEDSAMYFCASSAQGTNQPQHFGDGTRLSIL.

This clone was recorded only once. Different DNA sequences within this sample yield the same CDR3. The chain has TRBV7-2 and TRBJ1-2; D unclear. CDR1 SGHTA and CDR2 FQGNSA come from the germline V gene. The V end was cut by 5 bases, the J end by 0 bases, with 7 bases between. The CDR3 has 13 residues. CDR3 DNA sequence: TGTGCCAGCAGCCCAGATTCTAACTATGGCTACACCTTC. As protein: CASSPDSNYGYTF.

The rearrangement uses TRBV5-1 and TRBJ2-3; TRBD1 matches at 10 bases. This CDR3 is 16 amino acids long. V shed 7 bases, J shed 3 bases, and the junction held 11 bases outside the gene matches. Per the germline V gene, CDR1 is SGHRS and CDR2 is YFSETQ. CDR3 in amino acids: CASHLYRDRGTDTQYF. The CDR3 DNA is TGCGCCAGCCACTTGTACCGGGACAGGGGAACAGATACGCAGTATTTT.

The rearrangement uses TRBV11-2 and TRBJ1-4, with D unclear. Germline lookup yields CDR1 SGHAT and CDR2 FQNNGV. CDR3 length equals 15 residues. The V end lost 4 bases, the J end lost 4 bases, and 13 bases lay between the germline ends. CDR3 sequence (DNA): TGTGCCAGCAGCTCTGGAGGTGTCCTTAATGAAAAACTGTTTTTT. It translates to CASSSGGVLNEKLFF.

The table lists this clone with a count of one. The rearrangement joins TRBV29-1 to TRBJ2-3; D gene unclear. CDR1 and CDR2 from the germline V gene are SQVTM and ANQGSEA. V lost 5 bases to trimming and J lost 0 bases, with 15 bases between them. The length of the CDR3 is 15 residues. The CDR3 DNA follows: TGCAGCGTTACCCAGGCGGATTCTAGCACAGATACGCAGTATTTT. Translating it yields CSVTQADSSTDTQYF.

The chain combines TRBV10-3 with TRBJ2-3, with a possible D match to TRBD2 (6 bases). V was pared by 4 bases and J by 4 bases, with 15 bases between. Germline CDR1 is ENHRY and CDR2 is SYGVKD. This CDR3 is built from 15 residues. CDR3 DNA: TGTGCCATCAGTGGCCGGACTACTCTCCCAGATACGCAGTATTTT. It yields the protein CAISGRTTLPDTQYF.

The genes are TRBV7-2 and TRBJ2-5; 8 nucleotides match TRBD2. V trimming: 5 bases; J trimming: 4 bases; junction bases outside the gene matches: 12. Germline CDR1 and CDR2: SGHTA and FQGNSA. This CDR3 is built from 16 residues. CDR3 nucleotides: TGTGCCAGCAGCCTACCCATCGGGAGGGCCCTAGAGACCCAGTACTTC. Its translation is CASSLPIGRALETQYF.

In its sample, this clone was seen a few times. The rearrangement uses TRBV27 and TRBJ1-2, with D possibly being TRBD1 (6 bases). This CDR3 is built from 13 residues. Germline CDR1 MNHEY, CDR2 SMNVEV (reference sequence). V was clipped by 6 bases and J by 4 bases, with 12 bases between them. The CDR3 reads CASRGADRYGYTF. DNA for the CDR3: TGTGCCAGCAGGGGGGCGGACCGCTATGGCTACACCTTC.

This chain uses TRBV18 with TRBJ2-5, with D possibly TRBD1 on 6 matching bases. The ends were cut back, 2 bases at V and 4 bases at J, with 11 bases in the middle. Germline loops: CDR1 KGHSH, CDR2 LQKENI. CDR3 size: 14 residues. The DNA of the CDR3 is TGTGCCAGCTCACCATCGGACAGACGAGAGACCCAGTACTTC. Residues: CASSPSDRRETQYF.

DNA for the CDR3: TGTGCCACCAGAATGGGACTAGAGGCAGATACGCAGTATTTT. Its protein product is CATRMGLEADTQYF. The rearrangement joins TRBV15 to TRBJ2-3; 8 nucleotides agree with TRBD2. The CDR3 sequence is 14 residues long. Germline CDR1 and CDR2: LNHNV and YYDKDF (reference sequence). J gave up 4 bases and V 6 bases, and 6 bases lay outside the gene matches.

The chain employs TRBV6-6 and TRBJ1-5, with 10 nucleotides matching TRBD1. Germline trimming cut 4 bases from V and 7 bases from J; bases unmatched to any gene: 4. CDR1 MNHNY and CDR2 SVGAGI come from the germline V gene (reference sequence). This CDR3 is built from 14 residues. The CDR3, as DNA: TGTGCCAGCAGTTTCGGGACAGGGGAACAGCCCCAGCATTTT. This sequence encodes CASSFGTGEQPQHF.

The J gene is TRBJ1-1, the V gene TRBV9; 9 nucleotides agree with TRBD1. The germline gives CDR1 SGDLS, CDR2 YYNGEE. V was pared by 4 bases and J by 0 bases, with 7 bases of the junction left unmatched. The CDR3 length is 16 residues. CDR3 sequence (DNA): TGTGCCAGCAGCATAGGACAGGGGCGGATGAACACTGAAGCTTTCTTT. Translated, it gives CASSIGQGRMNTEAFF.

The chain is built from TRBV5-6 and TRBJ2-7; D might be TRBD1 (5 bases). Per the germline V gene, CDR1 is SGHDT and CDR2 is YYEEEE. This CDR3 spans 13 amino acids. V was pared by 2 bases and J by 3 bases, with 9 bases between. CDR3 in DNA: TGTGCCAGCAGCTTCAAGGGGCGCTACGAGCAGTACTTC. This gives the protein CASSFKGRYEQYF.

The gene calls are TRBV7-9 and TRBJ2-3; 12 bases fit TRBD2. V gave up 4 bases and J gave up 3 bases; unmatched junction bases: 2. The length of the CDR3 is 15 residues. Germline CDR1 reads SEHNR; CDR2 reads FQNEAQ (reference sequence). CDR3 in DNA: TGTGCCAGCAGCTGGACTAGCGGGAATACAGATACGCAGTATTTT. It codes for CASSWTSGNTDTQYF.

This rearrangement joins TRBV10-2 to TRBJ2-5; 10 bases map to TRBD2. The CDR3 is 14 amino acids. J lost 4 bases, V lost 9 bases, and 8 bases had no gene match. Germline CDR1 reads WSHSY; CDR2 reads SAAADI. This chain's CDR3 is CARMGTSGAETQYF. DNA for the CDR3: TGCGCCAGAATGGGAACTAGCGGGGCAGAGACCCAGTACTTC.

This clone was observed a single time. The chain employs TRBV19 and TRBJ2-7, with no clear D. V shed 4 bases and J shed 3 bases, with 13 bases lying between them. CDR1 is LNHDA, CDR2 SQIVND, per germline (reference sequence). The CDR3 has 14 residues. CDR3 DNA: TGTGCCAGTAGTAGTAGTGAACAGCGCTACGAGCAGTACTTC. Translating gives CASSSSEQRYEQYF. The variable domain in full, with the rest retrieved from reference TRBV19 and TRBJ2-7, is DGGITQSPKYLFRKEGQNVTLSCEQNLNHDAMYWYRQDPGQGLRLIYYSQIVNDFQKGDIAEGYSVSREKKESFPLTVTSAQKNPTAFYLCASSSSEQRYEQYFGPGTRLTVT.

This clone was seen a handful of times. The V gene is TRBV11-3, the J gene TRBJ2-2; D gene uncertain. Trimming left V 5 bases short and J 6 bases short, with 7 bases between. Germline CDR1 SGHNT, CDR2 YENEEA. The CDR3 totals 12 residues. The CDR3 region has the DNA TGTGCCAGCAGCCCATGGTCCGGGGAGCTGTTTTTT. Its translation is CASSPWSGELFF. Looking up the rest from reference TRBV11-3 and TRBJ2-2 gives the full variable domain: EAGVVQSPRYKIIEKKQPVAFWCNPISGHNTLYWYLQNLGQGPELLIRYENEEAVDDSQLPKDRFSAERLKGVDSTLKIQPAELGDSAVYLCASSPWSGELFFGEGSRLTVL.

This clone was found once. The V call is TRBV4-1, the J call TRBJ2-3; 16 bases line up with TRBD2. CDR1 is MGHRA and CDR2 is YSYEKL in the germline V gene. The CDR3 runs 20 residues. The junction had 8 bases not matched to a gene; V was cut back by 0 bases and J by 2 bases. CDR3 in amino acids: CASSQDPGLAGGYNTDTQYF. In DNA, the CDR3 is TGCGCCAGCAGCCAAGATCCGGGACTAGCGGGAGGGTATAACACAGATACGCAGTATTTT.

The J gene is TRBJ1-3, the V gene TRBV13; weak D call: TRBD1 (6 bases). The CDR3 spans 14 residues. The germline V gene has CDR1 PRHDT and CDR2 FYEKMQ (reference sequence). Trimming pared 4 bases from V and 8 bases from J, leaving 15 bases between. The CDR3 DNA reads as TGTGCCAGCAGCTCCCCACAGGGCGCAGACACCATATATTTT. Amino acid sequence: CASSSPQGADTIYF.

Details on this clone: Germline and junction disagree at one end, which may indicate a read error. The V and J genes are TRBV5-1 and TRBJ2-7; tentative D call: TRBD2 (6 bases). Germline values: CDR1 SGHRS, CDR2 YFSETQ. The CDR3 covers 14 residues. The chain's CDR3 is CASSSGLLLREQYF. In nucleotides, the CDR3 is TGTGCCAGCAGCTCGGGACTCCTCTTACGAGAGCAGTACTTC. Combining the CDR3 with reference TRBV5-1 and TRBJ2-7 gives the whole variable domain KAGVTQTPRYLIKTRGQQVTLSCSPISGHRSVSWYQQTPGQGLQFLFEYFSETQRNKGNFPGRFSGRQFSNSRSEMNVSTLELGDSALYLCASSSGLLLREQYFGPGTRLTVT.

The V call is TRBV2, the J call TRBJ2-2; 11 bases agree with TRBD2. The CDR3 runs to 15 residues. Germline CDR1 and CDR2: SNHLY and FYNNEI. Trimming removed 6 bases from V and 5 bases from J; junction bases left unmatched: 5. As DNA, the CDR3 is TGTGCCAGCAGGGACGGGACTAGCGGTACCGGGGAGCTGTTTTTT. This sequence encodes CASRDGTSGTGELFF.

The chain has TRBV7-2 and TRBJ2-7, with D unresolved. This CDR3 region has 15 residues. From germline, CDR1 is SGHTA and CDR2 FQGNSA. V was pared by 5 bases and J by 3 bases, with 17 bases between. The CDR3 nucleotides are TGTGCCAGCAGCCAGTCAGAAGGGTTTGTCTACGAGCAGTACTTC. Translating it yields CASSQSEGFVYEQYF.